The T cell receptor beta chain under discussion was sequenced for a study of T cell repertoires in cytomegalovirus infection. Background on the study: Both a matching HLA type and CMV infection were indicated by public TCR beta signatures.

This clonotype was picked up many times. What it binds is not known. Study-level results: Summed public TCR beta family frequency identified CMV carriers bearing the relevant HLA. HLA-C-restricted, CMV-specific TCR beta clonotypes were dominant ex vivo.

Germline loops: CDR1 SGHTA, CDR2 FQGNSA. The CDR3 totals 14 residues. Trimming took off 3 bases at V and 2 bases at J, with 8 bases between the two ends. TCRdb re-derived calls from the reads in MiXCR, one entry per CDR3 protein. In the table there are fewer than 550,000 distinct CDR3 sequences, about 11% of which are singletons. The source material was PBMCs. The chain has TRBV7-2 and TRBJ1-5, with D unclear. This clonotype originated in a human donor in good health (CMV status not recorded). Some clones in this sample may be carry-over from other donors' samples. The CDR3 nucleotides are TGTGCCAGCAGCTTTACGGAGGGCAATCAGCCCCAGCATTTT. Its protein product is CASSFTEGNQPQHF.